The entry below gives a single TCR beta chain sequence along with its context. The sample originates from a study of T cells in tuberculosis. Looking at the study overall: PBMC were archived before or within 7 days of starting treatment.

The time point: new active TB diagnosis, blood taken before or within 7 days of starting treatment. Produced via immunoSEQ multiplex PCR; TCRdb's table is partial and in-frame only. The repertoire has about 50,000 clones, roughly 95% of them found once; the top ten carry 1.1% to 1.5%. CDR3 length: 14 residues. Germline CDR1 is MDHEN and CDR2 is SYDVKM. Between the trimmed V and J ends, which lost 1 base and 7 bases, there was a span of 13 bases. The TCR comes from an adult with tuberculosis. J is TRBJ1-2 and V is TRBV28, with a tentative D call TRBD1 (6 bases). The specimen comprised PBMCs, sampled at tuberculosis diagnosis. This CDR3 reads CASSLLAQGGGYTF. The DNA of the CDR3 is TGTGCCAGCAGTTTATTGGCACAGGGTGGTGGCTACACCTTC.